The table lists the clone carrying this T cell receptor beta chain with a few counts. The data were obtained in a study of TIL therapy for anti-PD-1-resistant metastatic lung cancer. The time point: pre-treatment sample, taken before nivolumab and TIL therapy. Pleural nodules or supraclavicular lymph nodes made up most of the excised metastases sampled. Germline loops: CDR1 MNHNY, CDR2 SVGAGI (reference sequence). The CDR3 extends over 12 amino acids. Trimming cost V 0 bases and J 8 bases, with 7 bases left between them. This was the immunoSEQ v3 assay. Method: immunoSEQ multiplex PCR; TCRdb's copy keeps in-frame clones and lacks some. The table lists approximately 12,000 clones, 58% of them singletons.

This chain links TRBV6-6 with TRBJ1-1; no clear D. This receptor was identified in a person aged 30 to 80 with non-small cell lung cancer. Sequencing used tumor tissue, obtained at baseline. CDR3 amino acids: CASSYSWAEAFF. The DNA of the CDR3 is TGTGCCAGCAGTTACTCTTGGGCGGAAGCTTTCTTT.